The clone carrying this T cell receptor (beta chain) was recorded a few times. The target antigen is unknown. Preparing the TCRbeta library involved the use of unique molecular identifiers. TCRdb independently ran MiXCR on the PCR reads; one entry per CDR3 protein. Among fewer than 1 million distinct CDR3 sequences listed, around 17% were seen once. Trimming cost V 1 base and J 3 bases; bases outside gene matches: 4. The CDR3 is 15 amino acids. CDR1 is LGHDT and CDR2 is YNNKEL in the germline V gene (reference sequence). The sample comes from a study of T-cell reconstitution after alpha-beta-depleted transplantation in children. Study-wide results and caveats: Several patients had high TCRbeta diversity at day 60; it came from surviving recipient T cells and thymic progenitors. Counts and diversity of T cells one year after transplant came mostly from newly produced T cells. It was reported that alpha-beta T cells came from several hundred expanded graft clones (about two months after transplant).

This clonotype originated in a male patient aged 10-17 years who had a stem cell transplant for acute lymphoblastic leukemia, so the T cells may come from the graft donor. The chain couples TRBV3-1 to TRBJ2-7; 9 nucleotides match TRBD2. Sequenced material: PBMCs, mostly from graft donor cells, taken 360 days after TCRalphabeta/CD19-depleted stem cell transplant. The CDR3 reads CASSQVGTSSYEQYF. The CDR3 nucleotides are TGTGCCAGCAGCCAAGTGGGGACTAGCAGCTACGAGCAGTACTTC.